This TCR beta chain was recorded in a study of blood T cells in healthy people across ages. A note on this clonotype: Its antigen is not identified.

Whole-study findings and limits: Diversity was higher, and naive CD4+ cells more numerous, in long-lived donors than in aged donors. CMV status of donors was unknown, possibly confounding expanded clonotype changes.

This CDR3 is built from 16 residues. Trimming took 4 bases from V and 4 from J; bases not matched to a gene: 6. Germline V gene data show CDR1 as SGHDN and CDR2 as FVKESK. A second about 7 to 12 cycle PCR used barcoded and J-beta primers. In TCRdb, the 5' RACE reads were re-called with MiXCR into one record per CDR3 protein. The sample contains about 1.8 million distinct CDR3 sequences, 49% of which appear only once. Roughly 9.5 milliliters of peripheral blood were drawn from each donor into EDTA-treated tubes. Each sample used at least 6 million PBMCs. The sequence was obtained from a middle-aged woman in good health. The chain carries TRBV14 and TRBJ2-1, with 11 bases aligning to TRBD2. Sequencing used blood. The DNA of the CDR3 is TGTGCCAGCAGCCCGGTCCTAGCGGGGGGTTACAATGAGCAGTTCTTC. It is translated as CASSPVLAGGYNEQFF.